The 32 T cell receptor beta chains presented below share a single source sample, sequenced in a study of blood T cell repertoires in COVID-19. TCRdb's copy holds only in-frame clones and misses some; the assay was immunoSEQ multiplex PCR. The sample includes roughly 280,000 clones, approximately 86% of them seen just once. The sequenced sample was peripheral blood. The receptors were sampled from a middle-aged man with active or convalescent COVID-19.

This chain joins TRBV2 and TRBJ1-3; D gene unclear. Germline lookup yields CDR1 SNHLY and CDR2 FYNNEI. The CDR3 length is 16 residues. Trimming cost V 0 bases and J 8 bases, with 17 bases left between them. DNA for the CDR3: TGTGCCAGCAGTGAAGCGCTCAGCCTTGTTGGGCACACCATATATTTT. Translation gives CASSEALSLVGHTIYF.

The V gene is TRBV12-3 or TRBV12-4, the J gene TRBJ1-5, with D maybe TRBD1 (5 bases). The V end lost 7 bases, the J end lost 5 bases, and 12 bases lay between the germline ends. The length of the CDR3 is 13 residues. The DNA for the CDR3 is TGTGCCAGCAAGTCAGGGAAGGATCAGCCCCAGCATTTT. It encodes CASKSGKDQPQHF.

The chain recombines TRBV4-1 with TRBJ2-3; the match to TRBD1 covers 7 bases. With 6 bases clipped from V and 1 base from J, the junction kept 7 bases outside the gene matches. Per germline, CDR1 MGHRA and CDR2 YSYEKL. The CDR3 length is 15 residues. In nucleotides, the CDR3 is TGCGCCAGCAGAATTACAGGGGTGGGCACAGATACGCAGTATTTT. It specifies CASRITGVGTDTQYF.

The chain carries TRBV5-1 and TRBJ2-7; D might be TRBD1 (5 bases). V was cut by 0 bases and J by 6 bases, with 19 bases left in between. The CDR3 length is 16 residues. Germline V gene sequence: CDR1 SGHRS, CDR2 YFSETQ. CDR3 region: CASSLVLGAGKTEQYF. CDR3 in DNA: TGCGCCAGCAGCTTGGTTTTAGGGGCAGGGAAGACCGAGCAGTACTTC.

The V and J genes are TRBV6-5 and TRBJ2-5; D remains unclear. This CDR3 contains 12 residues. Germline CDR1 and CDR2: MNHEY and SVGAGI. V dropped 6 bases and J dropped 5 bases, with 10 bases sitting between them. DNA for the CDR3: TGTGCCAGCAGAGGCGGAGCGGAGACCCAGTACTTC. Protein: CASRGGAETQYF.

The V call is TRBV4-1, the J call TRBJ2-1; 8 nucleotides align to TRBD2. The CDR3 is 15 residues long. V trimming: 3 bases; J trimming: 3 bases; junction bases outside the gene matches: 4. Per the germline V gene, CDR1 is MGHRA and CDR2 is YSYEKL. The CDR3 loop reads CASSHLAGDYNEQFF. Here the CDR3 DNA reads TGCGCCAGCAGCCACCTAGCGGGTGACTACAATGAGCAGTTCTTC.

The rearrangement links TRBV9 to TRBJ2-7, with 9 nucleotides matching TRBD2. The ends lost 1 base at V and 1 base at J; junction bases unmatched: 3. The germline CDR1 and CDR2 sequences are SGDLS and YYNGEE. The CDR3 runs 15 residues. CDR3 nucleotides: TGTGCCAGCAGCGTAACTAGCGGGCCGTCCTACGAGCAGTACTTC. Translated, it gives CASSVTSGPSYEQYF.

The CDR3 DNA sequence: TGTGCCAGCAGGAACAGGGACAAAGAGACCCAGTACTTC. Translation gives CASRNRDKETQYF. This sequence joins TRBV5-4 and TRBJ2-5; possible D gene TRBD1, 6 bases. V lost 5 bases and J lost 3, with 11 bases in between. This CDR3 is built from 13 residues. CDR1 is SGHNT, CDR2 YYREEE, per germline (reference sequence).

The chain uses TRBV5-1 and TRBJ1-1; possibly TRBD1 for D (5 bases). Germline V lookup: CDR1 SGHRS, CDR2 YFSETQ. This CDR3 region has 13 residues. V was clipped by 0 bases and J by 6 bases, with 9 bases between them. The CDR3 nucleotides are TGCGCCAGCAGCTTGGTGGCAGGGCCTGAAGCTTTCTTT. Its protein is CASSLVAGPEAFF.

This chain links TRBV7-6 with TRBJ2-3; 7 bases fit TRBD1. V dropped 0 bases and J dropped 0; count of bases not matched to a gene: 3. The CDR3 is made up of 16 amino acids. Germline CDR1 and CDR2: SGHVS and FNYEAQ. The CDR3 is CASSLAGQPSTDTQYF. As DNA, the CDR3 is TGTGCCAGCAGCTTAGCGGGACAGCCTAGCACAGATACGCAGTATTTT.

This rearrangement joins TRBV12-3 or TRBV12-4 to TRBJ1-1; 8 bases agree with TRBD1. The CDR3 runs 13 residues. Germline trimming cut 6 bases from V and 4 bases from J; bases unmatched to any gene: 4. CDR3 DNA: TGTGCCAGCAGAGTCGGGACAGGCACTGAAGCTTTCTTT. It is translated as CASRVGTGTEAFF.

This clone was seen a single time. The chain joins TRBV5-1 to TRBJ1-1, with D hard to call. Trimming cost V 5 bases and J 1 base, with 6 bases left between them. The germline V gene encodes CDR1 SGHRS and CDR2 YFSETQ. The CDR3 sequence is 12 residues long. The CDR3 DNA sequence: TGCGCCAGCAGTGGCACGAACACTGAAGCTTTCTTT. This codes for CASSGTNTEAFF. The variable domain in full, with the rest retrieved from reference TRBV5-1 and TRBJ1-1, is KAGVTQTPRYLIKTRGQQVTLSCSPISGHRSVSWYQQTPGQGLQFLFEYFSETQRNKGNFPGRFSGRQFSNSRSEMNVSTLELGDSALYLCASSGTNTEAFFGQGTRLTVV.

This clone was seen a handful of times. This chain joins TRBV7-9 and TRBJ2-3; 14 nucleotides line up with TRBD2. There are 15 residues in the CDR3. Germline loops: CDR1 SEHNR, CDR2 FQNEAQ (reference sequence). With 6 bases clipped from V and 3 bases from J, the junction kept 2 bases outside the gene matches. Here the CDR3 reads CASRGLAGETDTQYF. CDR3 coding DNA: TGTGCCAGCAGGGGACTAGCGGGGGAAACAGATACGCAGTATTTT.

J is TRBJ2-5 and V is TRBV19; TRBD1 might be the D (6 bases). Between the trimmed V and J ends, which lost 3 bases and 3 bases, there was a span of 8 bases. This CDR3 is built from 13 residues. Germline-derived CDR1 and CDR2 are LNHDA and SQIVND (reference sequence). The CDR3 nucleotides read TGTGCCAGTAGTATCGACAGGAAAGAGACCCAGTACTTC. As protein: CASSIDRKETQYF.

This clone was observed a single time. The V and J genes are TRBV5-1 and TRBJ1-2; D call uncertain. V was pared by 0 bases and J by 8 bases, with 11 bases between. This CDR3 region has 13 residues. From germline, CDR1 is SGHRS and CDR2 YFSETQ. The CDR3 region is CASSLASPGGYTF. CDR3 sequence (DNA): TGCGCCAGCAGCTTGGCCAGTCCGGGGGGCTACACCTTC.

This clone occurred once. The V call is TRBV10-2, the J call TRBJ2-7, with D perhaps matching TRBD2 (6 bases). The V end was cut by 3 bases, the J end by 6 bases, with 21 bases between. This CDR3 has 16 residues. From germline, CDR1 is WSHSY and CDR2 SAAADI. The CDR3 DNA is TGCGCCAGCAGTGATTTTATGGCCCGCGGGGAAATCGAGCAGTACTTC. Encoded protein: CASSDFMARGEIEQYF.

The chain joins TRBV7-2 to TRBJ2-1; maybe TRBD1 (6 bases). The CDR3 runs to 17 residues. Germline values: CDR1 SGHTA, CDR2 FQGNSA. With 5 bases removed from V and 7 bases from J, the gap between germline ends came to 24 bases. CDR3 bases: TGTGCCAGCAGCCTGCAGACCGGCAGGGGTACGGAAAATGAGCAGTTCTTC. This gives the protein CASSLQTGRGTENEQFF. Full variable domain (rest looked up from reference TRBV7-2 and TRBJ2-1): GAGVSQSPSNKVTEKGKDVELRCDPISGHTALYWYRQSLGQGLEFLIYFQGNSAPDKSGLPSDRFSAERTGGSVSTLTIQRTQQEDSAVYLCASSLQTGRGTENEQFFGPGTRLTVL.

The chain carries TRBV7-2 and TRBJ2-3; 9 nucleotides match TRBD2. CDR3 length: 15 residues. V dropped 5 bases and J dropped 3; count of bases not matched to a gene: 6. Per germline, CDR1 SGHTA and CDR2 FQGNSA. CDR3 bases: TGTGCCAGCAGCCAAATAGCGGGGGAGACAGATACGCAGTATTTT. Amino acid sequence: CASSQIAGETDTQYF.

To note about this clone: The same CDR3 is also encoded by other DNA sequences in this sample. The genes are TRBV24-1 and TRBJ2-2; 10 nucleotides line up with TRBD2. The germline gives CDR1 KGHDR, CDR2 SFDVKD. The V gene end was trimmed by 3 bases and the J gene end by 3 bases; junction bases not matched to a gene: 0. This CDR3 comprises 15 residues. The CDR3 region is CATSDLAGDTGELFF. For the CDR3, the DNA is TGTGCCACCAGTGATCTAGCGGGAGACACCGGGGAGCTGTTTTTT.

This chain connects TRBV6-5 to TRBJ2-7; 9 nucleotides match TRBD2. V lost 5 bases and J lost 5; bases outside the gene matches: 10. CDR1 is MNHEY and CDR2 is SVGAGI in the germline V gene. The CDR3 is made up of 15 amino acids. CDR3 protein: CASSPRDSGSNEQYF. CDR3 bases: TGTGCCAGCAGTCCCCGGGATAGCGGGAGCAACGAGCAGTACTTC.

V and J are TRBV29-1 and TRBJ1-2; 10 bases are shared with TRBD1. CDR3 size: 12 residues. The V gene's germline CDR1 is SQVTM and CDR2 ANQGSEA. Unmatched junction bases numbered 0, after V lost 1 base and J lost 7 bases. The CDR3 reads CSVEGTGGGYTF. CDR3 DNA sequence: TGCAGCGTTGAAGGGACAGGGGGTGGCTACACCTTC.

V and J are TRBV24-1 and TRBJ2-3; 11 bases line up with TRBD2. The V gene end was trimmed by 5 bases and the J gene end by 4 bases; junction bases not matched to a gene: 4. Germline CDR1 KGHDR, CDR2 SFDVKD. The CDR3 has 15 residues. CDR3 region: CATSGTSGSPDTQYF. CDR3 in DNA: TGTGCCACCAGTGGAACTAGCGGGAGCCCAGATACGCAGTATTTT.

V gene TRBV25-1 combines with J gene TRBJ1-3; D is ambiguous. V shed 4 bases and J shed 4 bases, with 8 bases lying between them. This CDR3 has 13 residues. CDR1 and CDR2 from the germline V gene are MGHDK and SYGVNS. The CDR3 region has the DNA TGTGCCAGCAGTGGGGCAGAAGGAAACACCATATATTTT. Residues: CASSGAEGNTIYF.

The V call is TRBV27, the J call TRBJ1-5; D is unresolved. Germline CDR1 is MNHEY and CDR2 is SMNVEV (reference sequence). The CDR3 is 13 amino acids. The ends were cut back, 4 bases at V and 7 bases at J, with 11 bases in the middle. CDR3 residues: CASSSLLGQPQHF. In DNA, the CDR3 is TGTGCCAGCAGTTCTCTTCTAGGACAGCCCCAGCATTTT.

This chain joins TRBV9 and TRBJ1-1; tentative D call: TRBD1 (5 bases). The germline V gene has CDR1 SGDLS and CDR2 YYNGEE. The CDR3 is made up of 14 amino acids. Trimming shortened V by 5 bases and J by 0 bases, and 11 bases separated the two germline ends. CDR3 region: CASSAGLMNTEAFF. DNA for the CDR3: TGTGCCAGCAGTGCGGGACTCATGAACACTGAAGCTTTCTTT.

The chain carries TRBV2 and TRBJ2-3; 10 nucleotides match TRBD2. With 7 bases clipped from V and 9 bases from J, the junction kept 13 bases outside the gene matches. The CDR3 has 15 residues. Per the germline V gene, CDR1 is SNHLY and CDR2 is FYNNEI. Here the CDR3 reads CASTRGVAGGTTQYF. The CDR3 DNA follows: TGTGCCAGCACCCGGGGGGTAGCGGGGGGTACCACGCAGTATTTT.

The rearrangement uses TRBV7-3 and TRBJ2-1, with TRBD2 matching 9 bases. Germline CDR1 reads SGHTA; CDR2 reads FQGTGA. V lost 5 bases and J lost 4; bases outside the gene matches: 3. This CDR3 has 14 residues. In DNA form, the CDR3 reads TGTGCCAGCAGCCTTACTAGCGGGTACAATGAGCAGTTCTTC. Amino acid sequence: CASSLTSGYNEQFF.

This clone appeared once. The rearrangement joins TRBV12-3 or TRBV12-4 to TRBJ2-1; 9 bases are a match to TRBD2. Trimming cost V 6 bases and J 9 bases; bases outside gene matches: 6. This CDR3 region has 13 residues. The CDR3 DNA follows: TGTGCCAGCAGAGGGACTAGCTTGGGTGAGCAGTTCTTC. Its protein product is CASRGTSLGEQFF.

The V and J genes are TRBV7-2 and TRBJ1-4; D might be TRBD1 (5 bases). The CDR3 totals 14 residues. Germline V gene data show CDR1 as SGHTA and CDR2 as FQGNSA. V was clipped by 3 bases and J by 2 bases, with 7 bases between them. The CDR3 region has the DNA TGTGCCAGCAGCTTCCAGGGCACTAATGAAAAACTGTTTTTT. This encodes CASSFQGTNEKLFF.

The rearrangement links TRBV7-9 to TRBJ2-4; unclear D gene. The CDR3 runs to 14 residues. The V gene lost 3 bases and the J gene lost 0 bases, with 6 bases spanning the gap. CDR1 is SEHNR, CDR2 FQNEAQ, per germline (reference sequence). This chain's CDR3 is CASSFPGAKNIQYF. The CDR3 DNA reads TGTGCCAGCAGCTTCCCAGGAGCCAAAAACATTCAGTACTTC.

J is TRBJ1-4 and V is TRBV3-1 (or the pseudogene TRBV3-2), with 9 bases identical to TRBD1. Per germline, CDR1 LGHDT and CDR2 YNNKEL (reference sequence). This CDR3 spans 16 amino acids. The trim removed 1 base at V and 7 bases at J, leaving 7 bases unmatched. The CDR3 sequence is CASSQVKGQGPEKLFF. CDR3 DNA: TGTGCCAGCAGCCAAGTCAAGGGACAGGGACCTGAAAAACTGTTTTTT.

For this clone: A read error may account for a junction end that differs from germline. The chain carries TRBV6-5 and TRBJ1-6; 7 nucleotides line up with TRBD1. The germline V gene encodes CDR1 MNHEY and CDR2 SVGAGI. There are 12 residues in the CDR3. The CDR3 DNA reads TGTGCCAGTCAGGGGGATAACTCACCCCTCCACTTT. This sequence encodes CASQGDNSPLHF.